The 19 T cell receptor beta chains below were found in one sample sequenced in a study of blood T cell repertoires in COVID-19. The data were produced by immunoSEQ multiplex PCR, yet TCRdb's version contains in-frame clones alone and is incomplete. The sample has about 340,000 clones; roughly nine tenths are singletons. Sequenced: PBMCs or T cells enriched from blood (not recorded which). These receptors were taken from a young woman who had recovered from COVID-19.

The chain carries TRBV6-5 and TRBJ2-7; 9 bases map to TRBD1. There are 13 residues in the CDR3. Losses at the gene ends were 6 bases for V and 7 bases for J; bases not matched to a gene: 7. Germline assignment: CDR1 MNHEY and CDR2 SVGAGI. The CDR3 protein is CASRTDRGREQYF. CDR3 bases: TGTGCCAGCAGGACGGACAGGGGAAGGGAGCAGTACTTC.

CDR3 in DNA: TGTGCCAGCAGCAAAAAGGGCAGGGGGATTGCCGGGGAGCTGTTTTTT. This gives the protein CASSKKGRGIAGELFF. The chain uses TRBV21-1 and TRBJ2-2; the table's D call, TRBD1, was not checked against the DNA. TRBV21-1 is assigned pseudogene status. The CDR3 extends over 16 amino acids.

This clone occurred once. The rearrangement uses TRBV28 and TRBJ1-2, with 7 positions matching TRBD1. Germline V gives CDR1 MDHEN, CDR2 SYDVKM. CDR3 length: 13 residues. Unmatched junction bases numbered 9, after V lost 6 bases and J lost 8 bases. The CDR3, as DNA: TGTGCCAGCAGGCCTGAGGGGGCATGGGGCTACACCTTC. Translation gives CASRPEGAWGYTF.

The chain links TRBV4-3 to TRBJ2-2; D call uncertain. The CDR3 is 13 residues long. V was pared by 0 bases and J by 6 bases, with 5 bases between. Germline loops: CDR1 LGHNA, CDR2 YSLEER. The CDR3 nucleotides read TGCGCCAGCAGCCAAGATCAGGCCGGGGAGCTGTTTTTT. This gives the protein CASSQDQAGELFF.

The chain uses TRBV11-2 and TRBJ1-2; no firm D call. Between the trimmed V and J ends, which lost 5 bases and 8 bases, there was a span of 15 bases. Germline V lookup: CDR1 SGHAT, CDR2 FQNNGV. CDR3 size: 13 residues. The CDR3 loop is CASSGWQASGYTF. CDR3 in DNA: TGTGCCAGCAGCGGATGGCAGGCGTCCGGCTACACCTTC.

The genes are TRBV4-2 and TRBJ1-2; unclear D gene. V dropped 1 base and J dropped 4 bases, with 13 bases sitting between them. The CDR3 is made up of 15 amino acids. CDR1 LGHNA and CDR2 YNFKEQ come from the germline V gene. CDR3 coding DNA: TGTGCCAGCAGCCAAGCCCCGGTGGAGGGCTATGGCTACACCTTC. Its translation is CASSQAPVEGYGYTF.

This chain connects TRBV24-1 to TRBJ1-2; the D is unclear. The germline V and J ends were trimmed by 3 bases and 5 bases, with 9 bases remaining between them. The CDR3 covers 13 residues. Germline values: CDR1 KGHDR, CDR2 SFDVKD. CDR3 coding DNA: TGTGCCACCAGTGATGCCAGAAAGTATGGCTACACCTTC. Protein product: CATSDARKYGYTF.

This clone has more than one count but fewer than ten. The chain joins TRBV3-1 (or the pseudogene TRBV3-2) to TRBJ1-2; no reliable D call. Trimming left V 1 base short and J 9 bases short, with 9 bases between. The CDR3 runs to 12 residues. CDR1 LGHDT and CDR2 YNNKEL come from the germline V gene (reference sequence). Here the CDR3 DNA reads TGTGCCAGCAGCCAAGCCCGCAGAAGCTACACCTTC. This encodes CASSQARRSYTF.

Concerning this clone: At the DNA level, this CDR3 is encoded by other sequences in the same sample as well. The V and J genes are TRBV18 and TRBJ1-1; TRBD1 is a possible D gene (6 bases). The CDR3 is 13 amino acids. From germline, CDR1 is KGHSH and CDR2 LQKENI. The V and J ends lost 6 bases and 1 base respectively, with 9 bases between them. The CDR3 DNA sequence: TGTGCCAGCTCCCTGGACAGGAACACTGAAGCTTTCTTT. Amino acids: CASSLDRNTEAFF. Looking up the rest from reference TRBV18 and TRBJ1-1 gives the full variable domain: NAGVMQNPRHLVRRRGQEARLRCSPMKGHSHVYWYRQLPEEGLKFMVYLQKENIIDESGMPKERFSAEFPKEGPSILRIQQVVRGDSAAYFCASSLDRNTEAFFGQGTRLTVV.

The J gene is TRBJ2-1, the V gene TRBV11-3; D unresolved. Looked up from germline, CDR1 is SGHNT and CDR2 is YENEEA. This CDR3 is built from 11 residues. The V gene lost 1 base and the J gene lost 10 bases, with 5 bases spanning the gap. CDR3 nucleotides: TGTGCCAGCAGCTTAGGGCAGGAGCAGTTCTTC. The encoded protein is CASSLGQEQFF.

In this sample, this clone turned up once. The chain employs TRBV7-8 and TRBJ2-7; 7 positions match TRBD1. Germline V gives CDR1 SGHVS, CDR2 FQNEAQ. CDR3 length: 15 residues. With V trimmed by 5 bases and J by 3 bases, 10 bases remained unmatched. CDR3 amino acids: CASSARDRAIYEQYF. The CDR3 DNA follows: TGTGCCAGCAGCGCACGAGACAGGGCCATCTACGAGCAGTACTTC.

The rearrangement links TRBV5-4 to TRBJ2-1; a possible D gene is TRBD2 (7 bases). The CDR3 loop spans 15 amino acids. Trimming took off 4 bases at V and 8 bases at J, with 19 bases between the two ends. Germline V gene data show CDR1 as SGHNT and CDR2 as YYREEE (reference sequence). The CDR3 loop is CASSPRGGGLHEQFF. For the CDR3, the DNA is TGTGCCAGCAGCCCCCGTGGGGGGGGGCTCCATGAGCAGTTCTTC.

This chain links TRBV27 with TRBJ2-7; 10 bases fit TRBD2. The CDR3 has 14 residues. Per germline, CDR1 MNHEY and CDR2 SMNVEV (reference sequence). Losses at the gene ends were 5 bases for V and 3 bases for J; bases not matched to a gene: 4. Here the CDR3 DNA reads TGTGCCAGCAGTCGTAGCGGGGGGATCTACGAGCAGTACTTC. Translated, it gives CASSRSGGIYEQYF.

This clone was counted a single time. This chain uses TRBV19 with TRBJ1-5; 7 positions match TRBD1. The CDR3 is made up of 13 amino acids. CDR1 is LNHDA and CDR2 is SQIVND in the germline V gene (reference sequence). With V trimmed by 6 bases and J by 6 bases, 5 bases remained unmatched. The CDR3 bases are TGTGCCAGTAGCACAGGGGAGATTCAGCCCCAGCATTTT. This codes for CASSTGEIQPQHF.

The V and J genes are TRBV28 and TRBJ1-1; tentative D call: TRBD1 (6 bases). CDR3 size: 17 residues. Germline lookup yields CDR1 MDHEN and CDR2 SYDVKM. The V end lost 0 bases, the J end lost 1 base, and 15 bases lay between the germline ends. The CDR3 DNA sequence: TGTGCCAGCAGTTTATGGGGGGCCGTGCCGAAGAACACTGAAGCTTTCTTT. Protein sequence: CASSLWGAVPKNTEAFF.

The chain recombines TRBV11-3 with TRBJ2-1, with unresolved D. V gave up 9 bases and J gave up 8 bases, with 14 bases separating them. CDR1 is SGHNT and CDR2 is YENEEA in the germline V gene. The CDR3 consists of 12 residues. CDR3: CASRWLGDEQFF. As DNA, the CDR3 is TGTGCCAGTCGGTGGCTGGGCGATGAGCAGTTCTTC.

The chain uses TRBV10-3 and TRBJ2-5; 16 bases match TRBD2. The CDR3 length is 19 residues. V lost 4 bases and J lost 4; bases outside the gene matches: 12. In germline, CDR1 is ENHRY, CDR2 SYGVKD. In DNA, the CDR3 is TGTGCCATCAGTGGGCCTCCGGGACTAGCGGGAGGGGGGGGAGAGACCCAGTACTTC. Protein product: CAISGPPGLAGGGGETQYF.

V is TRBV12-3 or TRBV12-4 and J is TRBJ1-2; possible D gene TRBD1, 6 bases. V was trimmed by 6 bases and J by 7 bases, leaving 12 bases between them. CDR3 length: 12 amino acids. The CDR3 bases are TGTGCCAGCAGAGCAGGGGTGGGTGGCTACACCTTC. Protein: CASRAGVGGYTF.

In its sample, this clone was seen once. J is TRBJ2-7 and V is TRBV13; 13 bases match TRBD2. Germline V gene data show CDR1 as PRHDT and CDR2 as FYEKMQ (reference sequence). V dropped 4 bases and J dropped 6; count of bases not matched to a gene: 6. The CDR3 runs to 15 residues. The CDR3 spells CASSSRTSGSGEQYF. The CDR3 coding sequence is TGTGCCAGCAGCTCAAGGACTAGCGGGAGTGGCGAGCAGTACTTC.